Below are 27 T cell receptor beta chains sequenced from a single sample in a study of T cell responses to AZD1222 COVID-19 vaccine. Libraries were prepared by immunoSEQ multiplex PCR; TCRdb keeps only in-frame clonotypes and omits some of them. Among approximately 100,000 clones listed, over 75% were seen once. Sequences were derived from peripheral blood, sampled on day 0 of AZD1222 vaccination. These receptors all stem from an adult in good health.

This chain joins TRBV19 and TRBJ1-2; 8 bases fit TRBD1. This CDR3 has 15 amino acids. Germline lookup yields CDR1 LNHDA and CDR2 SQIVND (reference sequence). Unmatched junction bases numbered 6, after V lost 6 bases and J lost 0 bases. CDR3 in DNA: TGTGCCAGTAGGCCGGGACAGGTTTCTAACTATGGCTACACCTTC. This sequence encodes CASRPGQVSNYGYTF.

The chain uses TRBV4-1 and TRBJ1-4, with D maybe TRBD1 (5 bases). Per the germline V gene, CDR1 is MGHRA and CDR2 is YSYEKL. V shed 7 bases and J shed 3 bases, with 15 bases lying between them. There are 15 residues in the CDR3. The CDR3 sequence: CASTQGRGSNEKLFF. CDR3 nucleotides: TGCGCCAGCACCCAGGGCCGGGGATCTAATGAAAAACTGTTTTTT.

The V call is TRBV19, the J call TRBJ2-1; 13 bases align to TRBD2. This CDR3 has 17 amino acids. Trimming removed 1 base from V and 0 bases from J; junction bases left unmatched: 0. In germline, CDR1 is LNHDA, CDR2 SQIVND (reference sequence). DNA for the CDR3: TGTGCCAGTAGTATAGGACTAGCGGGGGGCTCCTACAATGAGCAGTTCTTC. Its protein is CASSIGLAGGSYNEQFF.

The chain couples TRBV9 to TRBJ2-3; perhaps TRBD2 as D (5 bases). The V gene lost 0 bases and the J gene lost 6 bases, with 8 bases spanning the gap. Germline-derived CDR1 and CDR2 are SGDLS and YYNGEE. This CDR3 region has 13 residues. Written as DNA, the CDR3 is TGTGCCAGCAGCGTAGACCCGGGGGATACGCAGTATTTT. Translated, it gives CASSVDPGDTQYF.

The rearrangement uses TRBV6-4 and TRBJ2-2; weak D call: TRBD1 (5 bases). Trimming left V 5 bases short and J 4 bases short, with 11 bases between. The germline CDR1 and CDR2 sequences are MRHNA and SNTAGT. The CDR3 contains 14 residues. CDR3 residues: CASSQGISTGELFF. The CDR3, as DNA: TGTGCCAGCAGTCAGGGAATTAGCACCGGGGAGCTGTTTTTT.

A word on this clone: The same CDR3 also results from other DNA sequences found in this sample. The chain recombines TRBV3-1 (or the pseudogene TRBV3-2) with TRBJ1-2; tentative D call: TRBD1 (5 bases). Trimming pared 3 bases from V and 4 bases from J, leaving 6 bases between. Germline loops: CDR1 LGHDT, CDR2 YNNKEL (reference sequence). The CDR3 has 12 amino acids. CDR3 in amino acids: CASSQGTYGYTF. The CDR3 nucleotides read TGTGCCAGCAGCCAGGGGACCTATGGCTACACCTTC.

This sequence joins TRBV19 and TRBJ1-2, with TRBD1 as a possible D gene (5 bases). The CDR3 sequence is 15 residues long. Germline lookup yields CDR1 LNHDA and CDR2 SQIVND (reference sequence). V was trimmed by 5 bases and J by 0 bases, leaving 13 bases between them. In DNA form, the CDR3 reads TGTGCCAGTAGTTCCAAAAGGACAACTAACTATGGCTACACCTTC. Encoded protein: CASSSKRTTNYGYTF. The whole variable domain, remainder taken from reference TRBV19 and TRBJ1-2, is DGGITQSPKYLFRKEGQNVTLSCEQNLNHDAMYWYRQDPGQGLRLIYYSQIVNDFQKGDIAEGYSVSREKKESFPLTVTSAQKNPTAFYLCASSSKRTTNYGYTFGSGTRLTVV.

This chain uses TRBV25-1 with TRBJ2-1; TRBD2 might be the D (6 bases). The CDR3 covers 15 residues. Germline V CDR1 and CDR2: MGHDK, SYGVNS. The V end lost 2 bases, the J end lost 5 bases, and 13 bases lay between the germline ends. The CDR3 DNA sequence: TGTGCCAGCAGTGAAGCGGGACTGAGGAACAATGAGCAGTTCTTC. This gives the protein CASSEAGLRNNEQFF.

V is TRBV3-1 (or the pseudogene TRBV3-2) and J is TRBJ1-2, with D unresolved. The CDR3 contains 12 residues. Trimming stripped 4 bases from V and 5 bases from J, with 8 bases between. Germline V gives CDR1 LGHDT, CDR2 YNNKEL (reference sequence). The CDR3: CASSRTLYGYTF. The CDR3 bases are TGTGCCAGCAGCCGCACCTTATATGGCTACACCTTC.

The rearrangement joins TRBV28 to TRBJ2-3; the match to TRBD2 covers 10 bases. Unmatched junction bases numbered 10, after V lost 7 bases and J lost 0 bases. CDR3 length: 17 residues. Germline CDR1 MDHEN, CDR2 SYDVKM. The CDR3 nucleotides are TGTGCCAGCATCCGAGCGGGGGGGATAACTAGCACAGATACGCAGTATTTT. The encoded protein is CASIRAGGITSTDTQYF.

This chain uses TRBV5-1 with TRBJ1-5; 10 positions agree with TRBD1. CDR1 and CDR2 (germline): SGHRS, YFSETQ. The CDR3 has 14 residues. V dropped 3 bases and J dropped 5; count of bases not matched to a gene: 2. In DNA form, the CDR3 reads TGCGCCAGCAGCTGGACAGGGGGGGATCAGCCCCAGCATTTT. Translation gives CASSWTGGDQPQHF.

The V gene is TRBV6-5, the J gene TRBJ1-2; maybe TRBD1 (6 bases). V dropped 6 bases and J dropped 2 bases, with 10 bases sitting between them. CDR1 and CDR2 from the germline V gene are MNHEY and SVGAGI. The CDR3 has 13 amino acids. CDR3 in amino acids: CASRLDRNYGYTF. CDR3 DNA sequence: TGTGCCAGCAGACTCGACAGGAACTATGGCTACACCTTC.

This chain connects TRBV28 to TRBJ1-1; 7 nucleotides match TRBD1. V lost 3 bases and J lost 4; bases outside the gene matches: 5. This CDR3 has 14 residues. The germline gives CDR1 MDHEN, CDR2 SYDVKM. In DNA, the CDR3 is TGTGCCAGCAGTTTGGGGCAGGGGGTCACTGAAGCTTTCTTT. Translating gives CASSLGQGVTEAFF.

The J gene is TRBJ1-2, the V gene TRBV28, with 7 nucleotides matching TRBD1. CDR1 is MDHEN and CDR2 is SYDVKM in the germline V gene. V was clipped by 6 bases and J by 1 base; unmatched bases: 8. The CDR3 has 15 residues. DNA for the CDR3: TGTGCCAGCAGCCGGGGGGACAGTCTTAACTATGGCTACACCTTC. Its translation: CASSRGDSLNYGYTF.

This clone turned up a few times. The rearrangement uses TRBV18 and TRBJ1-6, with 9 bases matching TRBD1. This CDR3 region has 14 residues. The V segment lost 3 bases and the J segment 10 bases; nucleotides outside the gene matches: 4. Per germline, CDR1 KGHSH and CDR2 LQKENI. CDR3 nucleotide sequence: TGTGCCAGCTCACCGGGGACAGGGAACTCACCCCTCCACTTT. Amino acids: CASSPGTGNSPLHF.

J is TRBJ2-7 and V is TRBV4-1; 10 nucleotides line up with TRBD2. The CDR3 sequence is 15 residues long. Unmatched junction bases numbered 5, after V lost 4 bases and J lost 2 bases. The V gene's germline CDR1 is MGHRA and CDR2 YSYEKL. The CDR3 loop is CASSRGLAATYEQYF. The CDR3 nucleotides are TGCGCCAGCAGCCGAGGACTAGCGGCCACCTACGAGCAGTACTTC.

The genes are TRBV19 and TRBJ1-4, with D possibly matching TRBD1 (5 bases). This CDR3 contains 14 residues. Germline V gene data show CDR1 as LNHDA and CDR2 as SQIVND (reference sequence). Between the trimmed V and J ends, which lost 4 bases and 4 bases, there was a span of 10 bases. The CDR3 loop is CASSNQGDNEKLFF. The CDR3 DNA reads TGTGCCAGTAGTAACCAGGGAGATAATGAAAAACTGTTTTTT.

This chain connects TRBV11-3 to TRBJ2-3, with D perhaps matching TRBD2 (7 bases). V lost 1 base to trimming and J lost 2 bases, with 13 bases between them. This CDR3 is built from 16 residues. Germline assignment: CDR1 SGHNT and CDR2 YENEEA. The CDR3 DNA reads TGTGCCAGCAGCTTAGGGGCGGGGGCCCCCACAGATACGCAGTATTTT. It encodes CASSLGAGAPTDTQYF.

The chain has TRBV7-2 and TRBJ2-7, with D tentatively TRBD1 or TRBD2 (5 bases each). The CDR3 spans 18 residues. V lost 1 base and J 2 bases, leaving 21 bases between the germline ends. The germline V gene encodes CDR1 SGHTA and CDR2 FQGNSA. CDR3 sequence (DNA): TGTGCCAGCAGCTTAGTGGGGCAGTTCCGGACTCGGACCTACGAGCAGTACTTC. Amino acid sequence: CASSLVGQFRTRTYEQYF.

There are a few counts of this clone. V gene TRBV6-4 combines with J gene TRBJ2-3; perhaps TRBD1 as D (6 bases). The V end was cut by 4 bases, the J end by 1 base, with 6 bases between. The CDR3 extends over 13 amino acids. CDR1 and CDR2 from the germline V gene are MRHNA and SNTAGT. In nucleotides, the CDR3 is TGTGCCAGCAGTGCAGGGGGCACAGATACGCAGTATTTT. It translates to CASSAGGTDTQYF.

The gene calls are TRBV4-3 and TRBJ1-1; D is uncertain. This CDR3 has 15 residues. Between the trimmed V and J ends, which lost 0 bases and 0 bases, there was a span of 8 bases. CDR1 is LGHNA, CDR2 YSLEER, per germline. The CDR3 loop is CASSQDLSVNTEAFF. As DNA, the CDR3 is TGCGCCAGCAGCCAAGATCTATCCGTGAACACTGAAGCTTTCTTT.

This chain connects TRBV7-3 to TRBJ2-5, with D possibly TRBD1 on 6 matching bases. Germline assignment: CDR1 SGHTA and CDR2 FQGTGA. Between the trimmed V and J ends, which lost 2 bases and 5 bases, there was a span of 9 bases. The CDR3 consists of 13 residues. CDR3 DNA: TGTGCCAGCAGCTTATCTAGGGGGGAGACCCAGTACTTC. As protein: CASSLSRGETQYF.

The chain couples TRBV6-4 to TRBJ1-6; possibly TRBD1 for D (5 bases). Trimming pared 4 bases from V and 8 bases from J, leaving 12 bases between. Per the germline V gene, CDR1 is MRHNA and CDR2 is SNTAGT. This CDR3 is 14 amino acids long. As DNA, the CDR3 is TGTGCCAGCAGTGCGACAGCGACGGATTCACCCCTCCACTTT. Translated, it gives CASSATATDSPLHF.

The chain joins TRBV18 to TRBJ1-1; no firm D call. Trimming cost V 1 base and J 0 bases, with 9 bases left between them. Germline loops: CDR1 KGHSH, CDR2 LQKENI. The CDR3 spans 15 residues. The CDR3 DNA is TGTGCCAGCTCACCACTTAAAGATCTGAACACTGAAGCTTTCTTT. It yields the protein CASSPLKDLNTEAFF.

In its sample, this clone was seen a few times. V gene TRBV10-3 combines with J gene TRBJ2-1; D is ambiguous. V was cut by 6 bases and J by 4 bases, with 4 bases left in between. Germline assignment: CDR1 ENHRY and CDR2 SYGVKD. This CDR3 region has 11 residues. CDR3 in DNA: TGTGCCATCAGCGTATACAATGAGCAGTTCTTC. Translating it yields CAISVYNEQFF.

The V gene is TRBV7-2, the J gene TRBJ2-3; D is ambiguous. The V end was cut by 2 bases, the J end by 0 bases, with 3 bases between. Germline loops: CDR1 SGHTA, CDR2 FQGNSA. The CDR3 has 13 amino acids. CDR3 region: CASSLPSTDTQYF. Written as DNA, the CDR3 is TGTGCCAGCAGCTTACCTAGCACAGATACGCAGTATTTT.

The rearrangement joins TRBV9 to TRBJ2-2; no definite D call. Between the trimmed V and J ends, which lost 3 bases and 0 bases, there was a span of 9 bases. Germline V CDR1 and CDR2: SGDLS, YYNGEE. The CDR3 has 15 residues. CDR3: CASSGVTANTGELFF. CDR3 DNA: TGTGCCAGCAGCGGGGTGACTGCGAACACCGGGGAGCTGTTTTTT.